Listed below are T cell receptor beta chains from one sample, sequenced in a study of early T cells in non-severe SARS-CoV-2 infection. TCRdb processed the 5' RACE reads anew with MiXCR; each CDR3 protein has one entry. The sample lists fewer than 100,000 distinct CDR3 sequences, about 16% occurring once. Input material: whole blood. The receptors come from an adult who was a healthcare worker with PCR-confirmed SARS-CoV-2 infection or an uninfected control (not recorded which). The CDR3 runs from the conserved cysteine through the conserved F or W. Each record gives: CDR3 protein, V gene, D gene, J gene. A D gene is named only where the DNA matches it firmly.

cdr3_aa: CASSLFGTVSGNTIYF; v_call: TRBV12-3/TRBV12-4; d_call: TRBD1; j_call: TRBJ1-3
cdr3_aa: CASSFSDRTEAFF; v_call: TRBV28; d_call: -; j_call: TRBJ1-1
cdr3_aa: CASRPGGTEAFF; v_call: TRBV12-3/TRBV12-4; d_call: TRBD1; j_call: TRBJ1-1
cdr3_aa: CASSFAGTGQGYNEQFF; v_call: TRBV12-3/TRBV12-4; d_call: TRBD1; j_call: TRBJ2-1
cdr3_aa: CASSQVRATEAFF; v_call: TRBV3-1; d_call: -; j_call: TRBJ1-1
cdr3_aa: CSARVGQGKMYNEQFF; v_call: TRBV20-1; d_call: -; j_call: TRBJ2-1
cdr3_aa: CASSETSGGSGKTQYF; v_call: TRBV9; d_call: TRBD2; j_call: TRBJ2-5
cdr3_aa: CSATAQRTAASTDTQYF; v_call: TRBV20-1; d_call: -; j_call: TRBJ2-3
cdr3_aa: CASSQDRPNEQFF; v_call: TRBV5-1; d_call: -; j_call: TRBJ2-1
cdr3_aa: CASSPRGGAGARTNEKLFF; v_call: TRBV2; d_call: -; j_call: TRBJ1-4
cdr3_aa: CASSYDAYEQYF; v_call: TRBV7-6; d_call: -; j_call: TRBJ2-7
cdr3_aa: CASSWQGAANEKLFF; v_call: TRBV5-4; d_call: TRBD1; j_call: TRBJ1-4
cdr3_aa: CATSDLASPGQGPLGQFF; v_call: TRBV24-1; d_call: TRBD1; j_call: TRBJ2-1
cdr3_aa: CASSSGTVNTEAFF; v_call: TRBV6-6; d_call: TRBD1; j_call: TRBJ1-1
cdr3_aa: CASSPPNGDTEAFF; v_call: TRBV11-2; d_call: -; j_call: TRBJ1-1
cdr3_aa: CASSEVSTDTQYF; v_call: TRBV7-6; d_call: -; j_call: TRBJ2-3
cdr3_aa: CASSFDRLGQYF; v_call: TRBV28; d_call: -; j_call: TRBJ2-7
cdr3_aa: CSAQTTWVLAGVNEQYF; v_call: TRBV20-1; d_call: TRBD2; j_call: TRBJ2-7
cdr3_aa: CASSQTSGRTDTQYF; v_call: TRBV7-9; d_call: TRBD2; j_call: TRBJ2-3
cdr3_aa: CASSQGRDRGGYEQYF; v_call: TRBV3-1; d_call: -; j_call: TRBJ2-7
cdr3_aa: CAIMTSGLQYF; v_call: TRBV10-3; d_call: TRBD2; j_call: TRBJ2-7
cdr3_aa: CASSPDTNEDTQYF; v_call: TRBV6-5; d_call: -; j_call: TRBJ2-3
cdr3_aa: CATSDPQARGGFAGELFF; v_call: TRBV24-1; d_call: -; j_call: TRBJ2-2
cdr3_aa: CASLDTTNYGYTF; v_call: TRBV28; d_call: -; j_call: TRBJ1-2
cdr3_aa: CASSLGFSSYEQYF; v_call: TRBV7-9; d_call: -; j_call: TRBJ2-7
cdr3_aa: CASSPLPQGANTGELFF; v_call: TRBV7-6; d_call: TRBD1; j_call: TRBJ2-2
cdr3_aa: CASSEGSNTDTQYF; v_call: TRBV25-1; d_call: -; j_call: TRBJ2-3